Within the sample, the clone carrying this TCR beta chain is medium-sized (0.01 to 0.1%). The antigen is unknown. Prior to thyroid surgery, none of the patients had received any treatment. In the source study's methods: A classifier of distant metastasis in papillary thyroid cancer was built from CDR3 differences (across clinicopathological groups). TCRdb ran MiXCR on the PCR reads. TCRdb, rather than the study authors, made the V and J calls. The sample contains about 15,000 clones, approximately 19% of which appear only once. The sample is drawn from a study of metastatic and nonmetastatic thyroid tumors. Study information: A comparison of repertoires was made across blood and tumor or nodule tissue from malignant and benign thyroid patients.

Study-wide points: Malignant thyroid tumors reportedly had TCR beta diversity that was significantly higher than in benign nodules, in blood and tumor.

The sample taken for sequencing was blood. The receptor comes from a female donor with papillary thyroid cancer or a benign thyroid nodule (not recorded which). Some clones in this sample may be carry-over from other donors' samples.

CDR3 loop: CASSTGTETGELFF. DNA of the CDR3: TGTGCCAGCAGCACCGGGACAGAGACCGGGGAGCTGTTTTTT. V is TRBV6-4 and J is TRBJ2-2, with 7 bases identical to TRBD1. CDR3 length: 14 residues. V lost 6 bases and J lost 5; bases outside the gene matches: 6. The germline gives CDR1 MRHNA, CDR2 SNTAGT.